This section outlines one T cell receptor beta chain sequence together with its context. What it recognizes is unknown. This may be a read error, as it is one base from a much larger clone. The template was RNA from unsorted bulk tissue. Between August and November 2014, newly diagnosed, chemotherapy-naive lung cancer patients underwent thoracic surgery in China. These data come from a study of tumor and adjacent non-tumor tissue in lung cancer. Whole-study context: The patients, around 10 men and a few women, were roughly 30 to 80 with stage I to III disease. Findings of the study overall: TCR diversity was significantly greater in tumor than normal lung tissue. In normal lung, the top 100 clones were significantly more dominant than in tumor.

CDR1 is MDHEN, CDR2 SYDVKM, per germline. V lost 8 bases, J lost 3 bases, and 4 bases stayed unmatched. The CDR3 totals 14 residues. TCRbeta libraries were built with three rounds of nested PCR, modified from ARM-PCR. TCRdb reanalysed the multiplex PCR reads using MiXCR and keeps one entry per CDR3 protein. Of about 76,000 distinct CDR3 sequences listed, around 65% are singletons. Material for sequencing was lung tumor tissue. The chain has TRBV28 and TRBJ2-2; TRBD1 aligns across 9 bases. This sequence originates from a woman between 65 and 79 years old with non-small cell lung cancer. The CDR3 nucleotides read TGTGCCAGCGGATGGACAGGGGACACCGGGGAGCTGTTTTTT. This translates into CASGWTGDTGELFF.